What follows are 28 T cell receptor beta chains derived from one specimen sequenced in a study of regulatory T cells in long-lasting Graves disease. The time point: persistent/refractory GD, antithyroid drugs over 5 years with positive TRAb. After RNA was extracted from PBMCs, the TCR library was made from it. CDR3-region Arm-PCR and iRepertoire HTBI primers produced the TCR beta libraries. TCRdb redid the calling of the multiplex PCR reads with MiXCR, one entry per CDR3 protein. The sample lists 300,000 to 500,000 distinct CDR3 sequences; around 21% were seen once. This material consisted of peripheral blood mononuclear cells (PBMCs), taken when the disease was refractory, from a patient treated with antithyroid drugs. The receptor source for this set is a female donor with Graves disease.

This clonotype was counted between two and nine times. CDR3 amino acids: CASSLGGLAELFF. The CDR3 region has the DNA TGTGCCAGCAGCTTAGGCGGGCTAGCGGAGCTGTTTTTT. The chain recombines TRBV7-3 with TRBJ2-2; TRBD2 might be the D (5 bases). Trimming left V 2 bases short and J 10 bases short, with 11 bases between. The germline CDR1 and CDR2 sequences are SGHTA and FQGTGA. The CDR3 covers 13 residues.

This clonotype was observed once. The genes are TRBV5-1 and TRBJ2-7; 7 nucleotides align to TRBD2. Germline CDR1 and CDR2: SGHRS and YFSETQ. The J segment lost 2 bases and the V segment lost 4 bases, leaving 12 bases of the junction unmatched. This CDR3 has 16 amino acids. The DNA for the CDR3 is TGCGCCAGCAGCGCCATCGGGGCGGGAGCAACCTACGAGCAGTACTTC. Translating gives CASSAIGAGATYEQYF.

Notes on this clonotype: A clone one base away is much larger, so this may be a read error. This CDR3 is missing its conserved last phenylalanine or tryptophan, likely due to a read error. The V gene is TRBV11-2, the J gene TRBJ1-1; 9 nucleotides line up with TRBD1. The CDR3 spans 15 residues. J lost 1 base, V lost 1 base, and 1 base had no gene match. Germline V lookup: CDR1 SGHAT, CDR2 FQNNGV. CDR3 bases: TGTGCCAGCAGCTTAGGGGACAGGGAGAACACTGAAGCTTTCCTT. Protein product: CASSLGDRENTEAFL.

V is TRBV3-1 and J is TRBJ1-1; 8 nucleotides match TRBD1. CDR1 and CDR2 (germline): LGHDT, YNNKEL (reference sequence). The V gene end was trimmed by 5 bases and the J gene end by 7 bases; junction bases not matched to a gene: 6. There are 13 residues in the CDR3. As DNA, the CDR3 is TGTGCCAGCAGCTTTAGCGGACAGGGTGAAGCTTTCTTT. It is translated as CASSFSGQGEAFF.

This clonotype has at least ten counts. The gene calls are TRBV25-1 and TRBJ1-2, with 10 bases aligning to TRBD1. Germline CDR1 MGHDK, CDR2 SYGVNS. With 3 bases clipped from V and 0 bases from J, the junction kept 4 bases outside the gene matches. This CDR3 region has 16 residues. CDR3 protein: CASSDGGQGANYGYTF. In DNA, the CDR3 is TGTGCCAGCAGTGACGGCGGACAGGGGGCTAACTATGGCTACACCTTC.

Concerning this clonotype itself: A much larger clone lies one base from this, so it may be a read error. The chain couples TRBV7-8 to TRBJ2-5, with D possibly matching TRBD1 (6 bases). Germline values: CDR1 SGHVS, CDR2 FQNEAQ. This CDR3 contains 16 residues. The CDR3 is CAGSEFGDIGQETQYF. CDR3 DNA: TGTGCCGGCAGCGAATTTGGGGACATTGGGCAAGAGACCCAGTACTTC.

V and J are TRBV6-2 or TRBV6-3 and TRBJ2-7; D is ambiguous. CDR3 size: 12 residues. Between the trimmed V and J ends, which lost 6 bases and 3 bases, there was a span of 9 bases. Germline loops: CDR1 MNHEY, CDR2 SVGEGT. In DNA form, the CDR3 reads TGTGCCAGCAGCACCTACGACTACGAGCAGTACTTC. Its translation is CASSTYDYEQYF.

The chain has TRBV14 and TRBJ1-5, with TRBD1 matching 9 bases. Trimming took 4 bases from V and 9 from J; bases not matched to a gene: 4. Germline V gene sequence: CDR1 SGHDN, CDR2 FVKESK. The CDR3 is made up of 13 amino acids. The CDR3 DNA is TGTGCCAGCAGCCCGGGGACAGGGCTGCCCCAGCATTTT. Translated, it gives CASSPGTGLPQHF.

The rearrangement uses TRBV5-1 and TRBJ2-3; a weak D match, TRBD1 (6 bases). V was clipped by 1 base and J by 5 bases, with 14 bases between them. The CDR3 totals 15 residues. CDR1 is SGHRS and CDR2 is YFSETQ in the germline V gene. CDR3 loop: CASSLRDTAVDTQYF. The CDR3 region has the DNA TGCGCCAGCAGCTTGAGGGACACAGCGGTAGATACGCAGTATTTT.

The chain uses TRBV9 and TRBJ2-2, with a tentative D call TRBD2 (6 bases). In germline, CDR1 is SGDLS, CDR2 YYNGEE. V was cut by 2 bases and J by 6 bases, with 14 bases left in between. CDR3 length: 15 residues. The CDR3 spells CASSVMGGVAGELFF. CDR3 nucleotide sequence: TGTGCCAGCAGCGTTATGGGGGGAGTGGCCGGGGAGCTGTTTTTT.

The CDR3 loop is CASSFGRDRFYEQYF. The CDR3 region has the DNA TGTGCCAGCAGCTTCGGCCGGGACAGATTCTACGAGCAGTACTTC. This rearrangement joins TRBV7-2 to TRBJ2-7; 7 bases map to TRBD1. Germline assignment: CDR1 SGHTA and CDR2 FQGNSA. CDR3 length equals 15 residues. V lost 3 bases to trimming and J lost 3 bases; unmatched junction nucleotides: 8.

The rearrangement uses TRBV13 and TRBJ2-6; a weak D match, TRBD1 (6 bases). V was trimmed by 6 bases and J by 8 bases, leaving 14 bases between them. Germline V gene lookup returns CDR1 PRHDT and CDR2 FYEKMQ (reference sequence). CDR3 length equals 14 residues. CDR3 coding DNA: TGTGCCAGCAGTCTAGGGGGAGTCCCCAACGTCCTGACTTTC. Protein product: CASSLGGVPNVLTF.

The chain has TRBV10-3 and TRBJ1-1; D ambiguous. Trimming stripped 0 bases from V and 3 bases from J, with 8 bases between. The V gene's germline CDR1 is ENHRY and CDR2 SYGVKD. The CDR3 spans 14 residues. This CDR3 is CAISESFVDTEAFF. The CDR3 DNA follows: TGTGCCATCAGTGAGTCCTTCGTGGACACTGAAGCTTTCTTT.

This clonotype occurred many times. This chain links TRBV7-2 with TRBJ2-7; TRBD2 matches at 9 bases. V shed 3 bases and J 4 bases; nucleotides not matched to a gene: 4. Germline V gene lookup returns CDR1 SGHTA and CDR2 FQGNSA. The CDR3 consists of 14 residues. CDR3 sequence: CASSFPSGTYEQYF. CDR3 coding DNA: TGTGCCAGCAGCTTCCCTAGCGGGACATACGAGCAGTACTTC.

The chain recombines TRBV4-1 with TRBJ1-5; a weak D match, TRBD1 (6 bases). The CDR3 runs to 15 residues. Germline V gene data show CDR1 as MGHRA and CDR2 as YSYEKL. V was cut by 4 bases and J by 6 bases, with 16 bases left in between. The CDR3 DNA reads as TGCGCCAGCAGCCCCTTAGTGGGGGCGACTCAGCCCCAGCATTTT. It is translated as CASSPLVGATQPQHF.

The chain employs TRBV12-3 or TRBV12-4 and TRBJ2-1; 8 nucleotides match TRBD2. The CDR3 extends over 14 amino acids. The V gene end was trimmed by 5 bases and the J gene end by 4 bases; junction bases not matched to a gene: 4. This CDR3 reads CASSETSEYNEQFF. CDR3 bases: TGTGCCAGCAGTGAGACTAGCGAATACAATGAGCAGTTCTTC.

This clonotype was seen ten or more times. This chain connects TRBV11-2 to TRBJ2-7; weak D call: TRBD1 (6 bases). Trimming shortened V by 0 bases and J by 0 bases, and 12 bases separated the two germline ends. Per the germline V gene, CDR1 is SGHAT and CDR2 is FQNNGV. The CDR3 spans 16 residues. The CDR3 coding sequence is TGTGCCAGCAGCTTAGATTATACAGGGAGCTCCTACGAGCAGTACTTC. It is translated as CASSLDYTGSSYEQYF. The full variable domain, in which reference TRBV11-2 and TRBJ2-7 provide the parts outside the CDR3, is EAGVAQSPRYKIIEKRQSVAFWCNPISGHATLYWYQQILGQGPKLLIQFQNNGVVDDSQLPKDRFSAERLKGVDSTLKIQPAKLEDSAVYLCASSLDYTGSSYEQYFGPGTRLTVT.

This clonotype has a count of ten or more. V gene TRBV20-1 combines with J gene TRBJ2-7, with D perhaps being TRBD1 or TRBD2 (6 bases each). Trimming removed 3 bases from V and 10 bases from J, with 13 bases in between. The CDR3 covers 11 residues. Germline CDR1 is DFQATT and CDR2 is SNEGSKA (reference sequence). This CDR3 is CSASEGGDQYF. CDR3 sequence (DNA): TGCAGTGCTAGTGAGGGGGGCGACCAGTACTTC.

Many counts were recorded for this clonotype. The chain joins TRBV29-1 to TRBJ2-7; D unresolved. The CDR3 is made up of 11 amino acids. The V end lost 7 bases, the J end lost 5 bases, and 12 bases lay between the germline ends. Germline CDR1 and CDR2: SQVTM and ANQGSEA. CDR3 in amino acids: CSAGRVDEQYF. The DNA of the CDR3 is TGCAGCGCTGGTAGGGTAGACGAGCAGTACTTC.

The chain uses TRBV2 and TRBJ2-3, with D possibly called TRBD1 or TRBD2 (5 bases each). Germline V gene lookup returns CDR1 SNHLY and CDR2 FYNNEI. The V end was cut by 6 bases, the J end by 3 bases, with 13 bases between. CDR3 size: 14 residues. Here the CDR3 reads CASSAGTLTDTQYF. DNA of the CDR3: TGTGCCAGCAGCGCCGGGACCTTGACAGATACGCAGTATTTT.

This clonotype has a handful of counts. The chain carries TRBV6-9 and TRBJ1-3, with D possibly being TRBD1 (5 bases). The CDR3 is 13 amino acids. Germline assignment: CDR1 MNHGY and CDR2 SVAAGI. Trimming took 3 bases from V and 4 from J, leaving 7 bases between them. The DNA of the CDR3 is TGTGCCAGCAGTTACAGGGCCGGAAACACCATATATTTT. It specifies CASSYRAGNTIYF.

In its sample, this clonotype was seen a few times. CDR3 sequence: CSARDSGGQQAAEETQYF. As DNA, the CDR3 is TGCAGTGCTAGAGATTCCGGCGGACAGCAAGCGGCCGAAGAGACCCAGTACTTC. V gene TRBV20-1 combines with J gene TRBJ2-5; TRBD1 is a possible D gene (6 bases). This CDR3 is 18 amino acids long. Trimming removed 0 bases from V and 3 bases from J, with 23 bases in between. From germline, CDR1 is DFQATT and CDR2 SNEGSKA (reference sequence).

Only a few counts were recorded for this clonotype. The rearrangement links TRBV5-6 to TRBJ1-2, with a weak D call TRBD1 (5 bases). The CDR3 sequence is 15 residues long. V lost 4 bases and J lost 2, with 15 bases in between. Germline V gives CDR1 SGHDT, CDR2 YYEEEE. The DNA of the CDR3 is TGTGCCAGCAGCCAAGAACAGGTTTGGAACTATGGCTACACCTTC. Protein product: CASSQEQVWNYGYTF. Variable domain in full (rest from reference TRBV5-6 and TRBJ1-2): DAGVTQSPTHLIKTRGQQVTLRCSPKSGHDTVSWYQQALGQGPQFIFQYYEEEERQRGNFPDRFSGHQFPNYSSELNVNALLLGDSALYLCASSQEQVWNYGYTFGSGTRLTVV.

This clonotype was picked up a small number of times. This chain uses TRBV12-3 or TRBV12-4 with TRBJ2-2; no firm D call. The CDR3 runs 17 residues. V lost 7 bases, J lost 2 bases, and 20 bases lay in between. The CDR3 loop is CASNHPGATPNTGELFF. The CDR3 DNA reads TGTGCCAGCAACCACCCCGGTGCTACTCCTAACACCGGGGAGCTGTTTTTT.

This clonotype was observed at least ten times. This rearrangement joins TRBV11-2 to TRBJ2-1, with 9 bases fitting TRBD2. The ends lost 5 bases at V and 1 base at J; junction bases unmatched: 9. The CDR3 has 17 residues. Germline V lookup: CDR1 SGHAT, CDR2 FQNNGV. The CDR3 is CASSPSAGGPSYNEQFF. DNA for the CDR3: TGTGCCAGCAGCCCGTCAGCGGGAGGCCCATCCTACAATGAGCAGTTCTTC. Full variable domain (remainder filled in from reference TRBV11-2 and TRBJ2-1): EAGVAQSPRYKIIEKRQSVAFWCNPISGHATLYWYQQILGQGPKLLIQFQNNGVVDDSQLPKDRFSAERLKGVDSTLKIQPAKLEDSAVYLCASSPSAGGPSYNEQFFGPGTRLTVL.

V is TRBV7-9 and J is TRBJ1-4; the D gene is possibly TRBD1 (5 bases). The CDR3 covers 16 residues. Germline values: CDR1 SEHNR, CDR2 FQNEAQ (reference sequence). The ends were cut back, 2 bases at V and 2 bases at J, with 12 bases in the middle. The CDR3 reads CASSLSATATNEKLFF. In DNA, the CDR3 is TGTGCCAGCAGCTTATCCGCGACAGCTACTAATGAAAAACTGTTTTTT.

This clonotype was detected ten times or more. In nucleotides, the CDR3 is TGTGCCAGCAGTTCCCCGACCGGGACGGGGAATGAAAAACTGTTTTTT. It specifies CASSSPTGTGNEKLFF. This rearrangement joins TRBV28 to TRBJ1-4; a weak D match, TRBD1 (5 bases). V was shortened by 4 bases and J by 5 bases, with 17 bases between the two germline ends. CDR3 length: 16 residues. Germline V gene sequence: CDR1 MDHEN, CDR2 SYDVKM. Full variable domain (outside the CDR3, taken from reference TRBV28 and TRBJ1-4): DVKVTQSSRYLVKRTGEKVFLECVQDMDHENMFWYRQDPGLGLRLIYFSYDVKMKEKGDIPEGYSVSREKKERFSLILESASTNQTSMYLCASSSPTGTGNEKLFFGSGTQLSVL.

This clonotype was observed many times. The rearrangement uses TRBV5-1 and TRBJ1-1; D gene ambiguous. Per germline, CDR1 SGHRS and CDR2 YFSETQ. The ends were cut back, 4 bases at V and 4 bases at J, with 17 bases in the middle. CDR3 length equals 15 residues. CDR3 loop: CASSSDNTRGTEAFF. The CDR3 DNA follows: TGCGCCAGCAGCAGTGACAATACCAGAGGCACTGAAGCTTTCTTT.